These 7 T cell receptor beta chains came from one sample sequenced in a study of shared clonotypes between healthy human individuals. Only in-frame clones appear in the TCRdb table, and some are missing; sequencing was by immunoSEQ multiplex PCR. This table has approximately 740,000 clones, about 74% appearing once. The sequenced sample consisted of memory CD4+ T cells sorted from blood. Sample subset: CD45RA-negative fraction. These receptors all come from a woman aged 25 to 45 in good health.

This clone has ten or more counts. The same CDR3 is also encoded by other DNA sequences in this sample. The chain carries TRBV6-1 and TRBJ2-7; 10 nucleotides align to TRBD2. V was clipped by 2 bases and J by 3 bases; unmatched bases: 4. Germline V gene sequence: CDR1 MNHNS, CDR2 SASEGT. The CDR3 has 15 amino acids. The DNA for the CDR3 is TGTGCCAGCAGTGAACCTGGACTAGCGGACTACGAGCAGTACTTC. This translates into CASSEPGLADYEQYF.

Here the CDR3 reads CASSEYLRDVSGYTF. DNA for the CDR3: TGTGCCAGCAGTGAATACCTTCGGGACGTCTCTGGCTACACCTTC. The chain links TRBV6-1 to TRBJ1-2, with D possibly TRBD1 on 5 matching bases. Trimming pared 2 bases from V and 7 bases from J, leaving 17 bases between. Germline lookup yields CDR1 MNHNS and CDR2 SASEGT. This CDR3 spans 15 amino acids.

The chain has TRBV4-3 and TRBJ2-5, with 7 bases lining up with TRBD2. The germline V gene has CDR1 LGHNA and CDR2 YSLEER. This CDR3 comprises 16 residues. Trimming at V came to 0 bases and at J to 3 bases, leaving 7 bases not matched to a gene. The CDR3 DNA reads TGCGCCAGCAGCCAAGAGACTAGCAGGGAGAAAGAGACCCAGTACTTC. Amino acid sequence: CASSQETSREKETQYF.

As for this clone: This same CDR3 is encoded by further DNA sequences in the sample. CDR3 sequence: CASSPGTGVYNEQFF. The CDR3 DNA is TGTGCCAGCTCACCAGGGACAGGGGTCTACAATGAGCAGTTCTTC. V gene TRBV18 combines with J gene TRBJ2-1; 10 bases agree with TRBD1. The J segment lost 3 bases and the V segment lost 2 bases, leaving 1 base of the junction unmatched. Germline assignment: CDR1 KGHSH and CDR2 LQKENI. The CDR3 is 15 amino acids.

This rearrangement joins TRBV6-1 to TRBJ1-1; 7 bases fit TRBD1. The V segment lost 4 bases and the J segment 7 bases; nucleotides outside the gene matches: 12. There are 15 residues in the CDR3. Germline V gives CDR1 MNHNS, CDR2 SASEGT. The CDR3 DNA is TGTGCCAGCAGTGGGGGGGACAGCACACACCTTGAAGCTTTCTTT. Encoded protein: CASSGGDSTHLEAFF.

This clone was seen just once. The chain combines TRBV4-1 with TRBJ1-2; D is ambiguous. CDR3 size: 14 residues. Germline V gene sequence: CDR1 MGHRA, CDR2 YSYEKL. V dropped 0 bases and J dropped 8 bases, with 13 bases sitting between them. CDR3 residues: CASSQDLRIPGYTF. The CDR3, as DNA: TGCGCCAGCAGCCAAGATTTACGGATCCCCGGCTACACCTTC.

The chain uses TRBV7-3 and TRBJ2-2, with 13 nucleotides matching TRBD2. Unmatched junction bases numbered 2, after V lost 4 bases and J lost 6 bases. From germline, CDR1 is SGHTA and CDR2 FQGTGA. The CDR3 is made up of 15 amino acids. CDR3 sequence reads: CASSSGLAGAGELFF. In DNA form, the CDR3 reads TGTGCCAGCAGCTCAGGACTAGCGGGGGCCGGGGAGCTGTTTTTT.